This TCR beta chain was identified in a study of identical twins. Findings and caveats of the study: The study found excess low generation probability among twin-shared out-of-frame alpha sequences.

In TCRdb, the 5' RACE reads were re-called with MiXCR into one record per CDR3 protein. Here the sample spans a few hundred thousand distinct CDR3 sequences, 20% to 30% being singletons. The table lists this clonotype with a few counts. Its antigen is unknown. Trimming cost V 0 bases and J 3 bases; bases outside gene matches: 9. The CDR3 is 16 residues long. CDR1 and CDR2 (germline): DFQATT, SNEGSKA (reference sequence). This sample also belongs to another study, concerning T cells expressing NK-cell markers.

This chain uses TRBV20-1 with TRBJ2-5; 8 bases agree with TRBD2. Sequencing was performed on CD4+ T cells sorted from blood. The sequence derives from a woman aged 18-29 years in good health. CDR3: CSARDFSGGRKETQYF. CDR3 coding DNA: TGCAGTGCTAGAGATTTCAGCGGGGGAAGAAAAGAGACCCAGTACTTC.